These 12 T cell receptor beta chains came from one sample sequenced in a study of blood T cell repertoires in COVID-19. Clones were sequenced by immunoSEQ multiplex PCR, and TCRdb holds only the in-frame ones, with some missing. Of 130,000 to 150,000 clones in the sample, roughly 79% were seen once. The specimen sequenced was peripheral blood. The receptors here all came from a human donor with acute or convalescent COVID-19. The donor label of this sample is uncertain.

The chain is built from TRBV6-6 and TRBJ1-1; 7 bases line up with TRBD1. The length of the CDR3 is 16 residues. Germline V gene data show CDR1 as MNHNY and CDR2 as SVGAGI (reference sequence). The V and J ends lost 3 bases and 2 bases, in that order; junction bases with no gene match: 9. Here the CDR3 reads CASSYGLDRVNTEAFF. Here the CDR3 DNA reads TGTGCCAGCAGTTATGGTCTAGACAGGGTCAACACTGAAGCTTTCTTT.

V is TRBV7-9 and J is TRBJ2-7, with D possibly being TRBD2 (6 bases). From germline, CDR1 is SEHNR and CDR2 FQNEAQ (reference sequence). This CDR3 contains 12 residues. Trimming shortened V by 6 bases and J by 5 bases, and 11 bases separated the two germline ends. CDR3 sequence: CASRTGGDEQYF. CDR3 bases: TGTGCCAGCAGGACTGGCGGGGACGAGCAGTACTTC.

In this sample, this clone turned up many times. The sample carries other DNA sequences with the same CDR3. The chain joins TRBV7-6 to TRBJ1-2, with D unresolved. The germline CDR1 and CDR2 sequences are SGHVS and FNYEAQ. This CDR3 region has 14 residues. Trimming stripped 1 base from V and 2 bases from J, with 8 bases between. CDR3 amino acids: CASSLGGLNYGYTF. The CDR3 region has the DNA TGTGCCAGCAGCTTAGGCGGTCTAAACTATGGCTACACCTTC.

V gene TRBV3-1 (or the pseudogene TRBV3-2) combines with J gene TRBJ1-6; no clear D. V lost 3 bases and J lost 13, with 13 bases in between. This CDR3 has 13 residues. Germline V lookup: CDR1 LGHDT, CDR2 YNNKEL (reference sequence). Here the CDR3 DNA reads TGTGCCAGCAGCCAGGGAGCTAAGGTCCCCCTCCACTTT. It yields the protein CASSQGAKVPLHF.

The chain links TRBV19 to TRBJ1-5; D is undetermined. This CDR3 has 16 residues. Germline CDR1 is LNHDA and CDR2 is SQIVND (reference sequence). The ends were cut back, 3 bases at V and 0 bases at J, with 12 bases in the middle. CDR3 DNA sequence: TGTGCCAGTAGTATTCAGCCTAGCTATAGCAATCAGCCCCAGCATTTT. This sequence encodes CASSIQPSYSNQPQHF.

The V gene is TRBV6-2 or TRBV6-3, the J gene TRBJ2-2; 8 bases fit TRBD1. Looked up from germline, CDR1 is MNHEY and CDR2 is SVGEGT. Unmatched junction bases numbered 9, after V lost 3 bases and J lost 6 bases. The CDR3 consists of 16 residues. The CDR3 DNA sequence: TGTGCCAGCAGTTATTGGACAGGGTACGTCGCCGGGGAGCTGTTTTTT. This codes for CASSYWTGYVAGELFF.

The chain has TRBV9 and TRBJ1-2; TRBD1 agrees at 8 bases. CDR1 and CDR2 (germline): SGDLS, YYNGEE. The V gene end was trimmed by 0 bases and the J gene end by 4 bases; junction bases not matched to a gene: 2. The CDR3 runs to 14 residues. In DNA, the CDR3 is TGTGCCAGCAGCGTAGGGACAGGGTCCTATGGCTACACCTTC. It is translated as CASSVGTGSYGYTF.

The rearrangement joins TRBV28 to TRBJ2-2; D gene ambiguous. The CDR3 has 13 residues. Trimming shortened V by 6 bases and J by 2 bases, and 7 bases separated the two germline ends. Germline CDR1 MDHEN, CDR2 SYDVKM. CDR3 in amino acids: CASSRYNTGELFF. The DNA for the CDR3 is TGTGCCAGCAGCCGTTATAACACCGGGGAGCTGTTTTTT. The complete variable domain, with remaining parts taken from reference TRBV28 and TRBJ2-2, reads DVKVTQSSRYLVKRTGEKVFLECVQDMDHENMFWYRQDPGLGLRLIYFSYDVKMKEKGDIPEGYSVSREKKERFSLILESASTNQTSMYLCASSRYNTGELFFGEGSRLTVL.

The V call is TRBV2, the J call TRBJ1-2; 7 bases match TRBD1. In germline, CDR1 is SNHLY, CDR2 FYNNEI. With V trimmed by 4 bases and J by 1 base, 9 bases remained unmatched. This CDR3 region has 16 residues. CDR3 amino acids: CASSVGQYTLNYGYTF. As DNA, the CDR3 is TGTGCCAGCAGTGTGGGACAGTACACCCTTAACTATGGCTACACCTTC.

The chain couples TRBV7-2 to TRBJ1-1; D is undetermined. V shed 5 bases and J shed 5 bases, with 15 bases lying between them. CDR1 is SGHTA and CDR2 is FQGNSA in the germline V gene. This CDR3 is 14 amino acids long. CDR3 region: CASSHRGVRTEAFF. CDR3 DNA sequence: TGTGCCAGCAGCCACCGCGGGGTGAGGACTGAAGCTTTCTTT. Looking up the rest from reference TRBV7-2 and TRBJ1-1 gives the full variable domain: GAGVSQSPSNKVTEKGKDVELRCDPISGHTALYWYRQSLGQGLEFLIYFQGNSAPDKSGLPSDRFSAERTGGSVSTLTIQRTQQEDSAVYLCASSHRGVRTEAFFGQGTRLTVV.

The chain joins TRBV3-1 (or the pseudogene TRBV3-2) to TRBJ1-1, with a weak D call TRBD1 (5 bases). CDR3 length: 12 amino acids. Trimming stripped 4 bases from V and 7 bases from J, with 10 bases between. Per germline, CDR1 LGHDT and CDR2 YNNKEL (reference sequence). The CDR3 here is CASSLGAGEAFF. CDR3 coding DNA: TGTGCCAGCAGCCTAGGGGCCGGTGAAGCTTTCTTT.

The chain links TRBV15 to TRBJ1-6; TRBD1 is a possible D gene (5 bases). The CDR3 spans 14 residues. Trimming took off 0 bases at V and 7 bases at J, with 7 bases between the two ends. Germline V gene data show CDR1 as LNHNV and CDR2 as YYDKDF (reference sequence). Here the CDR3 reads CATSRETENSPLHF. As DNA, the CDR3 is TGTGCCACCAGCAGAGAGACAGAGAATTCACCCCTCCACTTT.